This TCR beta chain came from a study of blood T cell repertoires in COVID-19. Study details: Donors in the United States, Italy and Spain gave samples during acute or convalescent COVID-19. Sample material is recorded as cDNA or gDNA derived from T cells, B-cell-depleted T cells, or PBMCs.

The authors' processing: How many nucleated cells were present was estimated from reference gene primer amplification. Generated by immunoSEQ multiplex PCR, the TCRdb table keeps only in-frame clones and is missing some. V and J calls and clone size follow that table, whereas D and trimming were derived from the DNA. The table records over 75,000 clones, roughly 83% of them present only once. The TCR was taken from a woman over 75 with active or convalescent COVID-19. The source material was peripheral blood.

Here the CDR3 DNA reads TGTGCCAGCAGTGAAACAGGGGGCCACTATGGCTACACCTTC. Its protein is CASSETGGHYGYTF. V gene TRBV6-1 combines with J gene TRBJ1-2; 9 bases line up with TRBD1. Germline V CDR1 and CDR2: MNHNS, SASEGT. Trimming removed 2 bases from V and 3 bases from J; junction bases left unmatched: 1. This CDR3 contains 14 residues.